The entry below describes one T cell receptor beta chain. Its antigen is as yet unknown. This CDR3 region has 17 residues. Germline V gene data show CDR1 as SGHDT and CDR2 as YYEEEE. V lost 3 bases to trimming and J lost 4 bases; unmatched junction nucleotides: 12. The data belong to a study of cytomegalovirus exposure and HLA in healthy donors. The study, taken as a whole, reports: Altogether, 164 TCR beta chains were recorded as cytomegalovirus-associated.

These donors, healthy bone marrow donors, were studied. Primers included in the PCR were 60 Vbeta and 13 Jbeta primers. Only in-frame clones appear in the TCRdb table, and some are missing; sequencing was by immunoSEQ multiplex PCR. The data show about 76,000 clones, about 78% seen once. The receptor's source is a woman aged 40 to 55 in good health and CMV-seropositive. The source material was PBMCs. The rearrangement joins TRBV5-6 to TRBJ2-7, with 11 bases matching TRBD1. CDR3: CASSSTRWGQGDYEQYF. The CDR3 coding sequence is TGTGCCAGCAGCTCCACCCGGTGGGGACAGGGGGATTACGAGCAGTACTTC.